This record covers a single T cell receptor (beta chain). Its antigen is currently unknown. Treatment given: some 20 received Ad26.COV2.S at low or high dose, single or two shots; roughly five received placebo; per-sample allocation not given. The samples date from day 63 after the first vaccine or placebo injection. The study used a vaccine consisting of an Ad26 vector that expressed Wuhan-strain SARS-CoV-2 spike. The data were taken from a study of Ad26.COV2.S vaccination and SARS-CoV-2 variants. Assay: immunoSEQ multiplex PCR; the TCRdb copy retains only in-frame clones and omits some. In the table there are around 340,000 clones, around 88% of which are singletons. Whole-study results and caveats: CD8+ and CD4+ T cells specific for spike reportedly responded with substantial breadth after vaccination.

The sample was peripheral blood, taken in a trial of Ad26.COV2.S vaccine versus placebo. The origin of this receptor is a person between 18 and 59 years old who received the Ad26.COV2.S COVID-19 vaccine or a placebo.

The CDR3 spells CASSLSGDRGSYGYTF. DNA for the CDR3: TGTGCCAGCAGCTTGTCCGGAGACAGGGGGAGTTATGGCTACACCTTC. This rearrangement joins TRBV5-6 to TRBJ1-2, with 9 positions matching TRBD1. The V gene end was trimmed by 1 base and the J gene end by 5 bases; junction bases not matched to a gene: 9. The CDR3 totals 16 residues. Germline CDR1 is SGHDT and CDR2 is YYEEEE.